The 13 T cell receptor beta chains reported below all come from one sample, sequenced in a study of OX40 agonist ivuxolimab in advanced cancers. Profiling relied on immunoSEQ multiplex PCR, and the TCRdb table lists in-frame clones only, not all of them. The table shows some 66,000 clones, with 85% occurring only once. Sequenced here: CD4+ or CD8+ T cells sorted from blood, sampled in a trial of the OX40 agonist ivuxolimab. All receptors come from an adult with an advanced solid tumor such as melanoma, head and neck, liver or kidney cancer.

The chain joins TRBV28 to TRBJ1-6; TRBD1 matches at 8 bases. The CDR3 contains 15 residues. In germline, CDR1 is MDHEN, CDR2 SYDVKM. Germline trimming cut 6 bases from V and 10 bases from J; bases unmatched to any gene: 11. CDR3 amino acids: CASRPSGQGGSPLHF. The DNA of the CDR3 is TGTGCCAGCAGGCCCAGCGGACAGGGAGGCTCACCCCTCCACTTT.

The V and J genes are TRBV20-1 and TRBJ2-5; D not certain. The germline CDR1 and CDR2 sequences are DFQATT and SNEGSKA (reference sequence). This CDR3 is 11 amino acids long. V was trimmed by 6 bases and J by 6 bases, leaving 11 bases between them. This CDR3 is CSAIQRQTQYF. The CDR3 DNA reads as TGCAGTGCCATACAGAGACAGACCCAGTACTTC.

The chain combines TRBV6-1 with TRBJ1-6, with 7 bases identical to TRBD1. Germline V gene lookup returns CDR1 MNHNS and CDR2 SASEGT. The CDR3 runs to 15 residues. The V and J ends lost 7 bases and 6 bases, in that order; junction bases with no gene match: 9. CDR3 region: CASTTTGIPNSPLHF. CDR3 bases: TGTGCCAGCACCACGACAGGGATCCCTAATTCACCCCTCCACTTT.

CDR3 coding DNA: TGTGCCAGCAGTTACGGGACAGGGCCTAACTATGGCTACACCTTC. Protein sequence: CASSYGTGPNYGYTF. The chain couples TRBV6-5 to TRBJ1-2; 9 bases agree with TRBD1. The V gene end was trimmed by 2 bases and the J gene end by 0 bases; junction bases not matched to a gene: 1. CDR3 length: 15 amino acids. Germline CDR1 reads MNHEY; CDR2 reads SVGAGI.

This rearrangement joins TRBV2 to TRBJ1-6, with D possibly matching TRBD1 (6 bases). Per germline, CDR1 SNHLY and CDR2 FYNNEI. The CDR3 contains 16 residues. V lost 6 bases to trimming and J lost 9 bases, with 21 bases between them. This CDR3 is CASSSLARGRSSPLHF. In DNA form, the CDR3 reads TGTGCCAGCAGCTCCCTGGCCCGGGGGCGAAGTTCACCCCTCCACTTT.

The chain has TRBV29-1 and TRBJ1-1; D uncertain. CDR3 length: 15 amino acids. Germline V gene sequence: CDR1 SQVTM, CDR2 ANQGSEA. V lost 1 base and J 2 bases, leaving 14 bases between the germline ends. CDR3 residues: CSVEGKGGKNTEAFF. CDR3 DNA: TGCAGCGTTGAAGGTAAGGGCGGTAAAAACACTGAAGCTTTCTTT.

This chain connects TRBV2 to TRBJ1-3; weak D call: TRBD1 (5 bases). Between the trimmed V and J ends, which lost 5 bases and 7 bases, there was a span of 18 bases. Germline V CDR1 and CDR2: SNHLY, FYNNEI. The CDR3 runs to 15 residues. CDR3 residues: CASSLGVTGSNTIYF. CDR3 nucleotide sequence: TGTGCCAGCAGTCTAGGGGTAACGGGGTCGAACACCATATATTTT.

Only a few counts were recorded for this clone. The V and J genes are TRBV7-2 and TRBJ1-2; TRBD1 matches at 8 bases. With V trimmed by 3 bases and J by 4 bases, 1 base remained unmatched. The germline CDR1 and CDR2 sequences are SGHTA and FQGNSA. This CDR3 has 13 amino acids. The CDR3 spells CASSLDRAYGYTF. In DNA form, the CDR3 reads TGTGCCAGCAGCTTGGACAGGGCCTATGGCTACACCTTC.

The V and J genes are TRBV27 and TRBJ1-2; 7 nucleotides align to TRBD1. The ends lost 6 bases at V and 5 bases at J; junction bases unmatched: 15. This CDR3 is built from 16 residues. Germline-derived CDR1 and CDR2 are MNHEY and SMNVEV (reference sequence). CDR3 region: CASSPTGQPPRYGYTF. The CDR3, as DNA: TGTGCCAGCAGCCCGACGGGACAGCCTCCCCGGTATGGCTACACCTTC.

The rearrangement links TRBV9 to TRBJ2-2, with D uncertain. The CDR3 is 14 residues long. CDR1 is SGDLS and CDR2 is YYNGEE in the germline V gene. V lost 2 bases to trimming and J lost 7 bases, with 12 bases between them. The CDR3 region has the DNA TGTGCCAGCAGCGTTCACCCGGACGGCGGGGAGCTGTTTTTT. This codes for CASSVHPDGGELFF.

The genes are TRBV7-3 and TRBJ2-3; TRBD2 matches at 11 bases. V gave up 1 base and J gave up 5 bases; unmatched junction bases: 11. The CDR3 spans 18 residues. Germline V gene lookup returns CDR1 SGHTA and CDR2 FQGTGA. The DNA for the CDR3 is TGTGCCAGCAGCTTAAGAGGTCTTAGCGGGAGGGCAGTAGATACGCAGTATTTT. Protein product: CASSLRGLSGRAVDTQYF.

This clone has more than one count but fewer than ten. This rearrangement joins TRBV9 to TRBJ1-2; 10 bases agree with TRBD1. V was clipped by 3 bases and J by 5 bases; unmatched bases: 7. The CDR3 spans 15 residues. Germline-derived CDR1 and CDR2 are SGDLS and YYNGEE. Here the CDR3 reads CASSARTGGVYGYTF. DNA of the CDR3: TGTGCCAGCAGCGCAAGGACAGGGGGTGTGTATGGCTACACCTTC. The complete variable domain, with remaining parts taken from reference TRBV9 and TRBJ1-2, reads DSGVTQTPKHLITATGQRVTLRCSPRSGDLSVYWYQQSLDQGLQFLIQYYNGEERAKGNILERFSAQQFPDLHSELNLSSLELGDSALYFCASSARTGGVYGYTFGSGTRLTVV.

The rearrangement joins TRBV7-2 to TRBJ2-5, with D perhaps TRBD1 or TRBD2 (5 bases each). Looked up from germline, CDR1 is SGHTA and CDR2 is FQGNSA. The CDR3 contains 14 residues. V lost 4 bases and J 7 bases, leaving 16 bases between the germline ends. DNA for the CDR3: TGTGCCAGCAGCTCCGGGACCCTGATGGGGACCCAGTACTTC. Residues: CASSSGTLMGTQYF. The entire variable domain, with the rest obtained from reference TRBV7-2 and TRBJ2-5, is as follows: GAGVSQSPSNKVTEKGKDVELRCDPISGHTALYWYRQSLGQGLEFLIYFQGNSAPDKSGLPSDRFSAERTGGSVSTLTIQRTQQEDSAVYLCASSSGTLMGTQYFGPGTRLLVL.